Sequencing of this T cell receptor beta chain was carried out in a study of STAT5B mutations in CD4+ large granular lymphocyte leukemia. The study, taken as a whole, reports: Patient CD4-sorted repertoires stayed more clonal than healthy ones after leukemic-clone removal. TRBV06-family usage was enriched in top patient clones (8/27) versus controls (2/35).

The CDR3 is 15 amino acids. CDR1 LNHDA and CDR2 SQIVND come from the germline V gene (reference sequence). The ends were cut back, 6 bases at V and 2 bases at J, with 13 bases in the middle. Data came from immunoSEQ multiplex PCR; TCRdb stores just in-frame clones and leaves some out. This table holds tens of thousands of clones, roughly 76% found once. This clone has a handful of counts. Its target is not known. The receptor was derived from a human donor in good health. The rearrangement uses TRBV19 and TRBJ2-2, with TRBD1 as a possible D gene (6 bases). The sequenced material came from CD4+ T cells from blood buffy coats. In DNA form, the CDR3 reads TGTGCCAGTAGCAACCGACAGGTCAACACCGGGGAGCTGTTTTTT. The encoded protein is CASSNRQVNTGELFF.